These 29 T cell receptor beta chains share one sample of origin, sequenced in a study of OX40 agonist ivuxolimab in advanced cancers. Repertoires were generated with immunoSEQ multiplex PCR, while TCRdb's copy carries only in-frame clones and drops some. The sample has about 50,000 clones, roughly 84% seen once. The specimen comprised CD4+ or CD8+ T cells sorted from blood, sampled in a trial of the OX40 agonist ivuxolimab. These receptors came from an adult with an advanced solid tumor such as melanoma, head and neck, liver or kidney cancer.

The chain couples TRBV10-3 to TRBJ1-2, with 11 bases lining up with TRBD1. V trimming: 2 bases; J trimming: 4 bases; junction bases outside the gene matches: 6. The length of the CDR3 is 16 residues. Germline CDR1 is ENHRY and CDR2 is SYGVKD. The CDR3 sequence is CAISERGQGAAYGYTF. CDR3 in DNA: TGTGCCATCAGTGAGCGAGGACAGGGGGCTGCCTATGGCTACACCTTC.

The CDR3 DNA follows: TGTGCCAGCAGTTTTCTCGGACTAGCGGGAAGACAAGAGACCCAGTACTTC. This gives the protein CASSFLGLAGRQETQYF. The chain has TRBV28 and TRBJ2-5, with 12 bases that match TRBD2. J lost 2 bases, V lost 3 bases, and 7 bases had no gene match. From germline, CDR1 is MDHEN and CDR2 SYDVKM. The CDR3 is 17 amino acids.

V and J are TRBV5-1 and TRBJ2-5, with 8 bases fitting TRBD1. The CDR3 loop spans 15 amino acids. Losses at the gene ends were 4 bases for V and 0 bases for J; bases not matched to a gene: 5. From germline, CDR1 is SGHRS and CDR2 YFSETQ. CDR3 loop: CASSPWTGHQETQYF. The CDR3 DNA reads TGCGCCAGCAGCCCGTGGACAGGGCACCAAGAGACCCAGTACTTC.

About this clone itself: At the DNA level, this CDR3 is encoded by other sequences in the same sample as well. The rearrangement links TRBV18 to TRBJ2-5; unclear D gene. Trimming left V 6 bases short and J 1 base short, with 3 bases between. The CDR3 extends over 11 amino acids. Germline V gives CDR1 KGHSH, CDR2 LQKENI. DNA of the CDR3: TGTGCCAGCTCGCTCCAAGAGACCCAGTACTTC. It yields the protein CASSLQETQYF. Drawing the rest from reference TRBV18 and TRBJ2-5, the complete variable domain is NAGVMQNPRHLVRRRGQEARLRCSPMKGHSHVYWYRQLPEEGLKFMVYLQKENIIDESGMPKERFSAEFPKEGPSILRIQQVVRGDSAAYFCASSLQETQYFGPGTRLLVL.

The V call is TRBV5-1, the J call TRBJ2-1; D remains ambiguous. This CDR3 is built from 15 residues. Germline-derived CDR1 and CDR2 are SGHRS and YFSETQ. Trimming removed 0 bases at V and 0 bases at J, with 7 bases between. The CDR3 DNA follows: TGCGCCAGCAGCTTGGAACTAAACTCCTACAATGAGCAGTTCTTC. Its protein product is CASSLELNSYNEQFF.

The chain is built from TRBV28 and TRBJ2-7; D is undetermined. V shed 6 bases and J shed 0 bases, with 9 bases lying between them. The length of the CDR3 is 13 residues. The germline gives CDR1 MDHEN, CDR2 SYDVKM. The CDR3 DNA reads TGTGCCAGCAGAACCCCGGACTCCTACGAGCAGTACTTC. As protein: CASRTPDSYEQYF.

The chain combines TRBV21-1 with TRBJ2-5; TRBD2 is taken as the D call from the table, unchecked against the DNA. TRBV21-1 is shown as a pseudogene. The CDR3 extends over 16 amino acids. The CDR3 nucleotides are TGTGCCAGCAGCAAAATCCAGCGGGAGGGTCTGGAGACCCAGTACTTC. Protein sequence: CASSKIQREGLETQYF.

J is TRBJ1-1 and V is TRBV5-4; TRBD1 might be the D (6 bases). CDR1 is SGHNT, CDR2 YYREEE, per germline (reference sequence). V gave up 4 bases and J gave up 4 bases, with 11 bases separating them. CDR3 length: 13 amino acids. CDR3 DNA sequence: TGTGCCAGCAGCCTAGCAGGGGTCACTGAAGCTTTCTTT. Protein sequence: CASSLAGVTEAFF.

This chain uses TRBV7-2 with TRBJ2-3; D possibly corresponds to TRBD1 (5 bases). Trimming shortened V by 5 bases and J by 3 bases, and 15 bases separated the two germline ends. Germline CDR1 and CDR2: SGHTA and FQGNSA. This CDR3 is built from 15 residues. The CDR3: CASSPLGAETDTQYF. CDR3 coding DNA: TGTGCCAGCAGCCCGCTAGGGGCCGAAACAGATACGCAGTATTTT.

This chain links TRBV19 with TRBJ1-2; D not resolved. This CDR3 spans 10 amino acids. Trimming stripped 3 bases from V and 6 bases from J, with 2 bases between. From germline, CDR1 is LNHDA and CDR2 SQIVND (reference sequence). This CDR3 reads CASSMDGYTF. The CDR3 nucleotides read TGTGCCAGTAGTATGGATGGCTACACCTTC.

In its sample, this clone was seen a few times. The V gene is TRBV30, the J gene TRBJ2-2; 7 bases are a match to TRBD1. Losses at the gene ends were 3 bases for V and 4 bases for J; bases not matched to a gene: 5. The CDR3 length is 14 residues. CDR1 is GTSNPN, CDR2 SVGIG, per germline (reference sequence). The CDR3 DNA follows: TGTGCCTGGAGGAGGGACAGCCGCACCGGGGAGCTGTTTTTT. Its translation: CAWRRDSRTGELFF.

The gene calls are TRBV7-8 and TRBJ2-1; no reliable D call. V gave up 2 bases and J gave up 3 bases, with 14 bases separating them. This CDR3 comprises 16 residues. Germline V lookup: CDR1 SGHVS, CDR2 FQNEAQ. The DNA of the CDR3 is TGTGCCAGCAGCTTAAGGTCGGGCGGCAGCTACAATGAGCAGTTCTTC. It encodes CASSLRSGGSYNEQFF.

V is TRBV4-1 and J is TRBJ2-1; no clear D. Germline V lookup: CDR1 MGHRA, CDR2 YSYEKL. The V and J ends lost 3 bases and 2 bases respectively, with 11 bases between them. The CDR3 is 15 amino acids. CDR3 sequence reads: CASSQTPVAYNEQFF. CDR3 nucleotide sequence: TGCGCCAGCAGCCAGACCCCCGTGGCCTACAATGAGCAGTTCTTC.

The chain is built from TRBV30 and TRBJ2-1, with 9 bases lining up with TRBD1. The V segment lost 5 bases and the J segment 4 bases; nucleotides outside the gene matches: 6. Germline V CDR1 and CDR2: GTSNPN, SVGIG (reference sequence). There are 14 residues in the CDR3. This chain's CDR3 is CAWSTGGRYNEQFF. The CDR3 nucleotides are TGTGCCTGGTCCACAGGGGGCAGGTACAATGAGCAGTTCTTC.

The chain combines TRBV27 with TRBJ1-1, with 7 bases fitting TRBD1. The CDR3 extends over 14 amino acids. V lost 2 bases to trimming and J lost 5 bases; unmatched junction nucleotides: 5. CDR1 is MNHEY and CDR2 is SMNVEV in the germline V gene (reference sequence). CDR3 loop: CASSLVKGATEAFF. The CDR3 DNA reads TGTGCCAGCAGTTTAGTCAAGGGGGCAACTGAAGCTTTCTTT.

This rearrangement joins TRBV28 to TRBJ1-5, with D possibly matching TRBD1 (6 bases). This CDR3 contains 16 residues. Trimming left V 5 bases short and J 3 bases short, with 17 bases between. Germline CDR1 is MDHEN and CDR2 is SYDVKM. This chain's CDR3 is CASSLGRGPNNQPQHF. The CDR3 nucleotides are TGTGCCAGCAGTCTGGGCAGGGGTCCAAACAATCAGCCCCAGCATTTT.

This chain links TRBV5-6 with TRBJ2-7; 8 positions agree with TRBD1. The CDR3 runs 15 residues. Germline assignment: CDR1 SGHDT and CDR2 YYEEEE. Losses at the gene ends were 1 base for V and 5 bases for J; bases not matched to a gene: 8. The CDR3 sequence is CASSLWKTGAHEQYF. CDR3 nucleotides: TGTGCCAGCAGCTTGTGGAAGACAGGGGCCCACGAGCAGTACTTC.

The V call is TRBV11-2, the J call TRBJ2-1, with 9 nucleotides matching TRBD2. Germline trimming cut 4 bases from V and 3 bases from J; bases unmatched to any gene: 10. Germline assignment: CDR1 SGHAT and CDR2 FQNNGV. This CDR3 has 17 residues. CDR3 DNA: TGTGCCAGCAGCTCGGATGATAGCGGGGGAATCTACAATGAGCAGTTCTTC. Amino acid sequence: CASSSDDSGGIYNEQFF.

The chain recombines TRBV4-3 with TRBJ2-3, with TRBD2 as a possible D gene (5 bases). Germline V CDR1 and CDR2: LGHNA, YSLEER. This CDR3 comprises 15 residues. V was pared by 0 bases and J by 7 bases, with 14 bases between. The CDR3 bases are TGCGCCAGCAGCCAAGATTTTGAGTCGGGGAATACGCAGTATTTT. It is translated as CASSQDFESGNTQYF.

CDR3 amino acids: CASSEGLRYGYTF. The DNA for the CDR3 is TGTGCCAGCAGCGAGGGTCTCCGCTATGGCTACACCTTC. This chain uses TRBV11-2 with TRBJ1-2; D remains unclear. The CDR3 runs 13 residues. The germline CDR1 and CDR2 sequences are SGHAT and FQNNGV. Deletions cut 5 bases from V and 4 bases from J, with 11 bases between.

This sequence joins TRBV7-6 and TRBJ1-6, with 7 bases lining up with TRBD1. The V and J ends lost 4 bases and 10 bases, in that order; junction bases with no gene match: 7. CDR3 length equals 14 residues. Germline values: CDR1 SGHVS, CDR2 FNYEAQ. CDR3 amino acids: CASSSGQAGSPLHF. DNA for the CDR3: TGTGCCAGCAGCTCCGGACAGGCCGGCTCACCCCTCCACTTT.

The gene calls are TRBV7-3 and TRBJ2-3; TRBD2 aligns across 10 bases. Germline-derived CDR1 and CDR2 are SGHTA and FQGTGA. V gave up 6 bases and J gave up 1 base; unmatched junction bases: 10. The CDR3 has 17 residues. The CDR3 here is CASRKRGGPDGTDTQYF. Here the CDR3 DNA reads TGTGCCAGCAGAAAGCGGGGGGGTCCGGATGGCACAGATACGCAGTATTTT.

The chain employs TRBV6-5 and TRBJ2-5, with D possibly being TRBD1 (5 bases). The CDR3 sequence is 15 residues long. From germline, CDR1 is MNHEY and CDR2 SVGAGI. V was trimmed by 0 bases and J by 3 bases, leaving 11 bases between them. The CDR3 sequence is CASSYSISREETQYF. CDR3 DNA: TGTGCCAGCAGTTACTCGATAAGCAGGGAAGAGACCCAGTACTTC.

The chain employs TRBV19 and TRBJ1-4, with 7 bases identical to TRBD1. The CDR3 is 15 residues long. V lost 8 bases and J lost 10; bases outside the gene matches: 16. Per the germline V gene, CDR1 is LNHDA and CDR2 is SQIVND (reference sequence). CDR3 residues: CASGLREGGVGKLFF. The CDR3 DNA sequence: TGTGCCAGTGGGCTCCGGGAAGGGGGCGTTGGAAAACTGTTTTTT.

The CDR3 nucleotides read TGTGCCAGCAGCCAAGATGTCAGGGAGACCCAGTACTTC. Translating it yields CASSQDVRETQYF. The chain recombines TRBV14 with TRBJ2-5; D not resolved. This CDR3 spans 13 amino acids. V lost 0 bases, J lost 5 bases, and 7 bases lay in between. Per germline, CDR1 SGHDN and CDR2 FVKESK.

The J gene is TRBJ2-1, the V gene TRBV19, with D uncertain. V was cut by 5 bases and J by 5 bases, with 13 bases left in between. Germline V gene lookup returns CDR1 LNHDA and CDR2 SQIVND (reference sequence). The CDR3 spans 14 residues. DNA for the CDR3: TGTGCCAGTAGTCCGTATGCACCCAACAATGAGCAGTTCTTC. Its protein product is CASSPYAPNNEQFF.

This chain connects TRBV6-1 to TRBJ1-2, with D tentatively TRBD1 (6 bases). V was trimmed by 7 bases and J by 9 bases, leaving 18 bases between them. The CDR3 length is 13 residues. Germline-derived CDR1 and CDR2 are MNHNS and SASEGT. The CDR3 DNA is TGTGCCAGCACAGACAGGCCTCTGGCGAGCTACACCTTC. It specifies CASTDRPLASYTF.

The chain couples TRBV5-4 to TRBJ2-5; D is perhaps TRBD2 (6 bases). Germline loops: CDR1 SGHNT, CDR2 YYREEE (reference sequence). The CDR3 runs to 17 residues. Trimming pared 4 bases from V and 7 bases from J, leaving 26 bases between. The CDR3 nucleotides are TGTGCCAGCAGCGCCCAGGCGGGGAACGTGGCTAGTGGGACCCAGTACTTC. It specifies CASSAQAGNVASGTQYF.

A single count supports this clone. J is TRBJ1-1 and V is TRBV5-1; no definite D call. V lost 3 bases, J lost 1 base, and 13 bases lay in between. The CDR3 is made up of 15 amino acids. Germline V gives CDR1 SGHRS, CDR2 YFSETQ. The CDR3 loop reads CASSSIAYGNTEAFF. The CDR3 nucleotides read TGCGCCAGCAGCTCTATAGCCTACGGGAACACTGAAGCTTTCTTT.